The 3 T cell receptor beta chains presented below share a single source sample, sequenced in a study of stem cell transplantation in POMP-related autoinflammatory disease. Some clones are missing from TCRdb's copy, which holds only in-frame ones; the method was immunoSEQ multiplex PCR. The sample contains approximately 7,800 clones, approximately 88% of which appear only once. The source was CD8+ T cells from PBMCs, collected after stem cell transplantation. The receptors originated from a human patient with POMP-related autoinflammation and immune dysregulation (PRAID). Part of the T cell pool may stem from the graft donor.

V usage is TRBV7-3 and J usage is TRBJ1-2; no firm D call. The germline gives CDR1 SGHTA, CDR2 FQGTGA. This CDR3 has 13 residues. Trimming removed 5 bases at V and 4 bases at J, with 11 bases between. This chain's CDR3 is CASSHGSGYGYTF. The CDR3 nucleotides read TGTGCCAGCAGCCATGGCAGCGGCTATGGCTACACCTTC. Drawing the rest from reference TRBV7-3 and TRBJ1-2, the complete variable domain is GAGVSQTPSNKVTEKGKYVELRCDPISGHTALYWYRQSLGQGPEFLIYFQGTGAADDSGLPNDRFFAVRPEGSVSTLKIQRTERGDSAVYLCASSHGSGYGYTFGSGTRLTVV.

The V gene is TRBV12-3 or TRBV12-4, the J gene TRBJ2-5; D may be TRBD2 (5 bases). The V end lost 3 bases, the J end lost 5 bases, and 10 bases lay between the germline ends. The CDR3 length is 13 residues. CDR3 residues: CASSFEGLETQYF. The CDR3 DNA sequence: TGTGCCAGCAGTTTCGAGGGTTTGGAGACCCAGTACTTC.

The CDR3 DNA is TGTGCCAGCAGTCTACAGGGTGTTCCTTTAGAGACCCAGTACTTC. Its protein is CASSLQGVPLETQYF. The J gene is TRBJ2-5, the V gene TRBV6-2 or TRBV6-3; TRBD1 might be the D (6 bases). The ends were cut back, 5 bases at V and 4 bases at J, with 17 bases in the middle. Germline V gives CDR1 MNHEY, CDR2 SVGEGT. The CDR3 is made up of 15 amino acids.